What follows are 32 T cell receptor beta chains derived from one specimen sequenced in a study of T cell responses to AZD1222 COVID-19 vaccine. The data were produced by immunoSEQ multiplex PCR, yet TCRdb's version contains in-frame clones alone and is incomplete. The repertoire holds under 200,000 clones, just over 90% seen once, with around 3.6% in the top ten. Sequenced material: peripheral blood, taken 28 days after the second dose of the MenACWY control vaccine. All receptors come from an adult who received the MenACWY meningococcal vaccine as a control.

This chain links TRBV28 with TRBJ1-5; D gene uncertain. CDR1 and CDR2 from the germline V gene are MDHEN and SYDVKM. This CDR3 has 12 residues. The V and J ends lost 6 bases and 3 bases respectively, with 6 bases between them. CDR3: CASRIDNQPQHF. CDR3 bases: TGTGCCAGCAGGATAGACAATCAGCCCCAGCATTTT.

The chain is built from TRBV29-1 and TRBJ1-1; D remains unclear. Looked up from germline, CDR1 is SQVTM and CDR2 is ANQGSEA. The length of the CDR3 is 10 residues. V dropped 7 bases and J dropped 4 bases, with 7 bases sitting between them. This CDR3 reads CSGAATEAFF. DNA of the CDR3: TGCAGCGGGGCCGCCACTGAAGCTTTCTTT.

The chain couples TRBV2 to TRBJ2-1; TRBD1 might be the D (7 bases). V lost 6 bases to trimming and J lost 1 base, with 10 bases between them. The germline V gene encodes CDR1 SNHLY and CDR2 FYNNEI. The CDR3 covers 14 residues. The CDR3 DNA sequence: TGTGCCAGCAGGGCAGGGGGGTCCTACAATGAGCAGTTCTTC. It codes for CASRAGGSYNEQFF.

The chain joins TRBV7-2 to TRBJ2-7; 8 bases agree with TRBD2. Germline V gene sequence: CDR1 SGHTA, CDR2 FQGNSA. This CDR3 has 18 residues. V was clipped by 5 bases and J by 3 bases; unmatched bases: 18. The chain's CDR3 is CASSAGRGSGSFGYEQYF. Here the CDR3 DNA reads TGTGCCAGCAGCGCGGGACGGGGGAGCGGGAGTTTTGGCTACGAGCAGTACTTC.

The chain is built from TRBV5-1 and TRBJ1-1; no firm D call. The V and J ends lost 1 base and 2 bases respectively, with 12 bases between them. This CDR3 is built from 15 residues. CDR1 is SGHRS, CDR2 YFSETQ, per germline. For the CDR3, the DNA is TGCGCCAGCAGCTTGCGAGGACGCTTAAACACTGAAGCTTTCTTT. Translated: CASSLRGRLNTEAFF.

V gene TRBV10-1 combines with J gene TRBJ2-3; 9 bases match TRBD2. The CDR3 totals 21 residues. Unmatched junction bases numbered 26, after V lost 6 bases and J lost 4 bases. Germline CDR1 is WNHNN and CDR2 is SYGVQD (reference sequence). Written as DNA, the CDR3 is TGCGCCAGCAGGGGGGAACGTTCTAGCGGGGTTCCGAAAACTCGGGCAGATACGCAGTATTTT. This gives the protein CASRGERSSGVPKTRADTQYF.

V is TRBV19 and J is TRBJ2-2; D is undetermined. Germline CDR1 and CDR2: LNHDA and SQIVND (reference sequence). The CDR3 has 17 amino acids. With 2 bases removed from V and 3 bases from J, the gap between germline ends came to 16 bases. The CDR3 bases are TGTGCCAGTAGTATATCCCTCTATGGAGAGGACACCGGGGAGCTGTTTTTT. Its translation is CASSISLYGEDTGELFF.

The chain employs TRBV9 and TRBJ2-5; 7 bases fit TRBD2. CDR3 length equals 18 residues. Germline V lookup: CDR1 SGDLS, CDR2 YYNGEE. The ends lost 0 bases at V and 2 bases at J; junction bases unmatched: 13. The chain's CDR3 is CASSVGGVLALTQETQYF. The CDR3 DNA reads as TGTGCCAGCAGCGTAGGGGGGGTACTAGCGCTTACTCAAGAGACCCAGTACTTC. The full variable domain, completed using reference TRBV9 and TRBJ2-5, is DSGVTQTPKHLITATGQRVTLRCSPRSGDLSVYWYQQSLDQGLQFLIQYYNGEERAKGNILERFSAQQFPDLHSELNLSSLELGDSALYFCASSVGGVLALTQETQYFGPGTRLLVL.

The chain has TRBV5-1 and TRBJ2-5, with D maybe TRBD1 (6 bases). Per germline, CDR1 SGHRS and CDR2 YFSETQ. Trimming left V 3 bases short and J 2 bases short, with 14 bases between. The CDR3 sequence is 15 residues long. The CDR3 sequence is CASSYNAGEQETQYF. The CDR3 DNA sequence: TGCGCCAGCAGCTACAACGCAGGGGAACAAGAGACCCAGTACTTC.

V usage is TRBV4-2 and J usage is TRBJ1-2, with a tentative D call TRBD1 (6 bases). CDR3 length: 15 amino acids. The germline gives CDR1 LGHNA, CDR2 YNFKEQ. V lost 1 base, J lost 6 bases, and 15 bases lay in between. The CDR3 is CASSQVFGGENGYTF. The CDR3 DNA follows: TGTGCCAGCAGCCAAGTTTTCGGGGGCGAGAATGGCTACACCTTC.

V usage is TRBV29-1 and J usage is TRBJ2-1; 12 bases map to TRBD2. Germline loops: CDR1 SQVTM, CDR2 ANQGSEA. The CDR3 totals 14 residues. V gave up 7 bases and J gave up 3 bases; unmatched junction bases: 4. The CDR3 spells CSAGTSGYYNEQFF. The CDR3 nucleotides read TGCAGCGCAGGGACTAGCGGGTACTACAATGAGCAGTTCTTC.

The chain is built from TRBV3-1 (or the pseudogene TRBV3-2) and TRBJ2-1; the match to TRBD2 covers 8 bases. This CDR3 comprises 12 residues. From germline, CDR1 is LGHDT and CDR2 YNNKEL (reference sequence). Trimming at V came to 4 bases and at J to 15 bases, leaving 8 bases not matched to a gene. The CDR3 DNA reads as TGTGCCAGCAGCCTCGACAGCGGGAGAGCGTTCTTC. This translates into CASSLDSGRAFF.

V and J are TRBV6-5 and TRBJ1-1; 8 bases are shared with TRBD1. CDR1 is MNHEY and CDR2 is SVGAGI in the germline V gene. This CDR3 contains 14 residues. Trimming cost V 6 bases and J 8 bases; bases outside gene matches: 11. The chain's CDR3 is CASRERDRPGEAFF. CDR3 nucleotide sequence: TGTGCCAGCAGAGAGAGGGACAGGCCGGGGGAAGCTTTCTTT.

This rearrangement joins TRBV5-4 to TRBJ2-1; D gene uncertain. Germline V gene sequence: CDR1 SGHNT, CDR2 YYREEE (reference sequence). V gave up 2 bases and J gave up 5 bases, with 14 bases separating them. This CDR3 spans 15 amino acids. The CDR3 sequence is CASSFGGRSNNEQFF. The CDR3 DNA reads as TGTGCCAGCAGCTTTGGCGGACGGTCCAACAATGAGCAGTTCTTC.

This chain uses TRBV7-3 with TRBJ2-3; D uncertain. V lost 5 bases, J lost 1 base, and 4 bases lay in between. This CDR3 region has 12 residues. Germline loops: CDR1 SGHTA, CDR2 FQGTGA. The CDR3 loop is CASSPGTDTQYF. The DNA of the CDR3 is TGTGCCAGCAGCCCGGGCACAGATACGCAGTATTTT.

The chain joins TRBV21-1 to TRBJ2-7; no DNA check was done on the table's D call, TRBD1. TRBV21-1 is a recognized pseudogene. This CDR3 region has 13 residues. The chain's CDR3 is CASSAGWAYEQYF. In DNA, the CDR3 is TGTGCCAGCAGCGCAGGGTGGGCCTACGAGCAGTACTTC.

The rearrangement links TRBV12-3 or TRBV12-4 to TRBJ1-5, with D perhaps matching TRBD1 (6 bases). V was clipped by 6 bases and J by 3 bases, with 9 bases between them. There are 13 residues in the CDR3. For the CDR3, the DNA is TGTGCCAGCAGGAGACAGGACAATCAGCCCCAGCATTTT. Encoded protein: CASRRQDNQPQHF.

The CDR3 is CASSQGRVSSFGNEQFF. For the CDR3, the DNA is TGTGCCAGCAGCCAAGGTCGCGTCTCCTCCTTCGGGAATGAGCAGTTCTTC. The rearrangement joins TRBV3-1 (or the pseudogene TRBV3-2) to TRBJ2-1, with unresolved D. There are 17 residues in the CDR3. From germline, CDR1 is LGHDT and CDR2 YNNKEL (reference sequence). V was clipped by 1 base and J by 7 bases, with 20 bases between them.

This clone is a singleton in its sample. This chain joins TRBV20-1 and TRBJ2-1; D might be TRBD2 (6 bases). Germline V CDR1 and CDR2: DFQATT, SNEGSKA (reference sequence). V was trimmed by 1 base and J by 10 bases, leaving 8 bases between them. This CDR3 is 11 amino acids long. This chain's CDR3 is CSARVLAEQFF. Here the CDR3 DNA reads TGCAGTGCTAGAGTCCTAGCGGAGCAGTTCTTC.

This chain connects TRBV6-2 or TRBV6-3 to TRBJ2-3, with a tentative D call TRBD2 (6 bases). V lost 5 bases and J lost 7, with 13 bases in between. The CDR3 is made up of 13 amino acids. Germline V CDR1 and CDR2: MNHEY, SVGEGT. The CDR3 nucleotides are TGTGCCAGCAGTCTGGAGGGCCTGAATACGCAGTATTTT. It codes for CASSLEGLNTQYF.

The chain links TRBV29-1 to TRBJ1-1; D remains ambiguous. The CDR3 runs to 11 residues. Germline CDR1 reads SQVTM; CDR2 reads ANQGSEA. V was clipped by 3 bases and J by 8 bases, with 10 bases between them. The CDR3 is CSVERSREAFF. The DNA of the CDR3 is TGCAGCGTTGAGAGGTCCAGGGAAGCTTTCTTT.

The V gene is TRBV11-2, the J gene TRBJ2-1; TRBD2 is a possible D gene (6 bases). The CDR3 has 15 residues. In germline, CDR1 is SGHAT, CDR2 FQNNGV. Trimming left V 5 bases short and J 0 bases short, with 11 bases between. CDR3 sequence reads: CASSVSGSSYNEQFF. CDR3 nucleotides: TGTGCCAGCAGCGTTAGCGGAAGCTCCTACAATGAGCAGTTCTTC.

This chain links TRBV5-1 with TRBJ1-1; TRBD1 matches 9 bases. V shed 4 bases and J 4 bases; nucleotides not matched to a gene: 8. The CDR3 sequence is 15 residues long. Germline V gene sequence: CDR1 SGHRS, CDR2 YFSETQ. The CDR3 region is CASSGTGGGGTEAFF. For the CDR3, the DNA is TGCGCCAGCAGCGGCACAGGGGGCGGAGGCACTGAAGCTTTCTTT.

The gene calls are TRBV3-1 (or the pseudogene TRBV3-2) and TRBJ2-5; 13 nucleotides agree with TRBD2. CDR3 length: 17 residues. The V segment lost 1 base and the J segment 0 bases; nucleotides outside the gene matches: 2. The germline V gene has CDR1 LGHDT and CDR2 YNNKEL (reference sequence). The DNA of the CDR3 is TGTGCCAGCAGCCAAGTACTAGCGGGAGGGGACCAAGAGACCCAGTACTTC. This gives the protein CASSQVLAGGDQETQYF.

The chain recombines TRBV7-8 with TRBJ1-2; D is ambiguous. Germline CDR1 is SGHVS and CDR2 is FQNEAQ. The V end was cut by 5 bases, the J end by 4 bases, with 8 bases between. This CDR3 has 12 amino acids. The CDR3 sequence: CASSPGFYGYTF. The CDR3 coding sequence is TGTGCCAGCAGCCCGGGGTTCTATGGCTACACCTTC.

This sequence joins TRBV7-8 and TRBJ2-1; 9 nucleotides agree with TRBD2. This CDR3 contains 15 residues. V shed 2 bases and J 8 bases; nucleotides not matched to a gene: 7. Germline assignment: CDR1 SGHVS and CDR2 FQNEAQ. The DNA for the CDR3 is TGTGCCAGCAGCTTATATAGCGGGAGTTCGCATGAGCAGTTCTTC. This translates into CASSLYSGSSHEQFF.

The gene calls are TRBV2 and TRBJ1-5; 9 bases are shared with TRBD1. V dropped 5 bases and J dropped 0; count of bases not matched to a gene: 2. Germline CDR1 is SNHLY and CDR2 is FYNNEI. The CDR3 sequence is 15 residues long. Here the CDR3 reads CASSSDRGSNQPQHF. In DNA form, the CDR3 reads TGTGCCAGCAGTTCGGACAGGGGTAGCAATCAGCCCCAGCATTTT.

The J gene is TRBJ1-1, the V gene TRBV4-3; the D gene is possibly TRBD1 (5 bases). Germline CDR1 is LGHNA and CDR2 is YSLEER. V shed 1 base and J shed 4 bases, with 13 bases lying between them. This CDR3 is 15 amino acids long. The CDR3 coding sequence is TGCGCCAGCAGCCAAGCCCTGGGGGTAATCACTGAAGCTTTCTTT. This encodes CASSQALGVITEAFF.

This rearrangement joins TRBV29-1 to TRBJ2-7; TRBD1 aligns across 7 bases. Trimming took 4 bases from V and 6 from J; bases not matched to a gene: 3. CDR1 and CDR2 from the germline V gene are SQVTM and ANQGSEA. The length of the CDR3 is 11 residues. CDR3 loop: CSVGQGREQYF. CDR3 DNA: TGCAGCGTTGGACAGGGCCGCGAGCAGTACTTC.

The rearrangement uses TRBV27 and TRBJ2-7; D assignment may be TRBD1 or TRBD2 (5 bases each). Germline CDR1 reads MNHEY; CDR2 reads SMNVEV (reference sequence). The CDR3 is made up of 17 amino acids. V was pared by 1 base and J by 7 bases, with 23 bases between. The CDR3 bases are TGTGCCAGCAGTTTATGGGGCGGGCGGGTAACCCCTGGGGAGCAGTACTTC. Its protein is CASSLWGGRVTPGEQYF.

Only one count was recorded for this clone. The genes are TRBV28 and TRBJ1-2; 8 bases map to TRBD1. This CDR3 has 15 residues. CDR1 and CDR2 from the germline V gene are MDHEN and SYDVKM. Trimming removed 6 bases from V and 1 base from J; junction bases left unmatched: 7. CDR3 DNA sequence: TGTGCCAGCAGCGGACCGGGACAGGATAACTATGGCTACACCTTC. This translates into CASSGPGQDNYGYTF.

The chain recombines TRBV7-3 with TRBJ1-1; D is uncertain. Trimming removed 5 bases at V and 1 base at J, with 8 bases between. The CDR3 sequence is 13 residues long. Germline V lookup: CDR1 SGHTA, CDR2 FQGTGA. CDR3 sequence reads: CASSLDANTEAFF. DNA of the CDR3: TGTGCCAGCAGCCTCGACGCGAACACTGAAGCTTTCTTT. Combining the CDR3 with reference TRBV7-3 and TRBJ1-1 gives the whole variable domain GAGVSQTPSNKVTEKGKYVELRCDPISGHTALYWYRQSLGQGPEFLIYFQGTGAADDSGLPNDRFFAVRPEGSVSTLKIQRTERGDSAVYLCASSLDANTEAFFGQGTRLTVV.